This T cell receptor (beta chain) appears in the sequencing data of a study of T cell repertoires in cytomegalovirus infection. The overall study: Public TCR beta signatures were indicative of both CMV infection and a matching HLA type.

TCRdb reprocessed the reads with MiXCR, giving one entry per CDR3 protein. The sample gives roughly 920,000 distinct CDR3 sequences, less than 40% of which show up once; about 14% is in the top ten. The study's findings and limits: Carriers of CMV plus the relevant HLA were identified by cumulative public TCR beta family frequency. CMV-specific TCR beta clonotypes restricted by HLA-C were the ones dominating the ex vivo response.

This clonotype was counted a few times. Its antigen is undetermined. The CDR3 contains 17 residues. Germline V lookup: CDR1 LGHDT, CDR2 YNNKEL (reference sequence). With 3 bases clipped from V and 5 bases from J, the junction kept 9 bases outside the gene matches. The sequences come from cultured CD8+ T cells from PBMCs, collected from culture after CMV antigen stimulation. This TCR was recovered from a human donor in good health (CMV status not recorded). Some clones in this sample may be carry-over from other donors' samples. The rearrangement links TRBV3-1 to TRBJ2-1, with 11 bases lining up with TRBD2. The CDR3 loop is CASSHAPGTSGHNEQFF. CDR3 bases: TGTGCCAGCAGCCATGCCCCGGGGACTAGCGGACACAATGAGCAGTTCTTC.